This T cell receptor (beta chain) is from a study of OX40 agonist ivuxolimab in advanced cancers. Findings of the study overall: It was also the case that some nonresponders had low normalized T-cell clonal expansion.

The assay was immunoSEQ multiplex PCR, and TCRdb's table has in-frame clones only and misses some. Of 78,000 or so clones listed, around 94% are singletons. Trimming removed 3 bases from V and 4 bases from J, with 6 bases in between. The CDR3 has 12 residues. CDR1 MNHEY and CDR2 SMNVEV come from the germline V gene (reference sequence). With respect to this clone: The antigen is undetermined.

The TCR comes from an adult with an advanced solid tumor such as melanoma, head and neck, liver or kidney cancer. The rearrangement links TRBV27 to TRBJ1-2; D is undetermined. Specimen: CD4+ or CD8+ T cells sorted from blood, collected in a trial of the OX40 agonist ivuxolimab. CDR3 sequence: CASSFRGYGYTF. The DNA for the CDR3 is TGTGCCAGCAGTTTCAGAGGCTATGGCTACACCTTC.